The 14 T cell receptor beta chains below were found in one sample sequenced in a study of response to subunit inactivated influenza vaccine. Using its own MiXCR run on the RT-PCR reads, TCRdb lists one record per CDR3 protein. Among under 950,000 distinct CDR3 sequences listed, less than 25% were seen once. Sequencing was performed on PBMCs from blood, taken about 5 days after vaccination. Receptors originate from a man aged 50 to 59 who received an inactivated influenza vaccine.

The rearrangement joins TRBV7-2 to TRBJ2-5; tentatively, D is TRBD1 (6 bases). This CDR3 is built from 14 residues. CDR1 SGHTA and CDR2 FQGNSA come from the germline V gene. V dropped 3 bases and J dropped 1 base, with 9 bases sitting between them. Written as DNA, the CDR3 is TGTGCCAGCAGCTTCCGCAGGGGCCAAGAGACCCAGTACTTC. Translating gives CASSFRRGQETQYF.

The chain carries TRBV20-1 and TRBJ2-7; 10 bases align to TRBD1. Germline CDR1 DFQATT, CDR2 SNEGSKA (reference sequence). The V segment lost 6 bases and the J segment 1 base; nucleotides outside the gene matches: 6. The CDR3 runs 14 residues. The CDR3 sequence: CSAWPGQGSYEQYF. In DNA form, the CDR3 reads TGCAGTGCCTGGCCGGGACAGGGGTCCTACGAGCAGTACTTC.

V usage is TRBV5-6 and J usage is TRBJ2-7; no definite D call. The germline CDR1 and CDR2 sequences are SGHDT and YYEEEE. V lost 0 bases and J 10 bases, leaving 14 bases between the germline ends. The CDR3 has 13 amino acids. CDR3 residues: CASSLGDTSLQYF. In DNA, the CDR3 is TGTGCCAGCAGCTTGGGAGACACCTCCCTACAGTACTTC.

This clonotype turned up a few times. The genes are TRBV20-1 and TRBJ2-7; D gene uncertain. With 0 bases removed from V and 1 base from J, the gap between germline ends came to 4 bases. This CDR3 has 12 amino acids. Per germline, CDR1 DFQATT and CDR2 SNEGSKA (reference sequence). The CDR3 sequence: CSARETSYEQYF. In DNA, the CDR3 is TGCAGTGCTAGAGAGACATCCTACGAGCAGTACTTC.

This rearrangement joins TRBV7-2 to TRBJ1-5; no clear D. The germline V gene encodes CDR1 SGHTA and CDR2 FQGNSA. Deletions cut 1 base from V and 5 bases from J, with 9 bases between. CDR3 length: 14 amino acids. The CDR3 DNA is TGTGCCAGCAGCTTAGAGTGGGGATATCAGCCCCAGCATTTT. Protein product: CASSLEWGYQPQHF.

This clonotype came up a few times. The chain has TRBV10-2 and TRBJ1-5; the D gene is possibly TRBD1 (5 bases). The germline V gene encodes CDR1 WSHSY and CDR2 SAAADI. This CDR3 spans 13 amino acids. Trimming removed 7 bases from V and 7 bases from J, with 14 bases in between. CDR3 sequence (DNA): TGCGCCAGCAATACAGGCCCGAGCCAGCCCCAGCATTTT. Translating it yields CASNTGPSQPQHF.

The chain joins TRBV20-1 to TRBJ2-7; 9 positions agree with TRBD1. CDR3 length: 13 residues. V gave up 6 bases and J gave up 3 bases; unmatched junction bases: 6. Per germline, CDR1 DFQATT and CDR2 SNEGSKA (reference sequence). The CDR3 loop reads CSAPRQGVYEQYF. As DNA, the CDR3 is TGCAGTGCCCCCAGACAGGGGGTCTACGAGCAGTACTTC.

This clonotype appeared a few times. The chain uses TRBV7-9 and TRBJ1-2; TRBD1 matches at 7 bases. The V segment lost 5 bases and the J segment 8 bases; nucleotides outside the gene matches: 5. The CDR3 is 12 residues long. Germline V gene lookup returns CDR1 SEHNR and CDR2 FQNEAQ (reference sequence). CDR3 residues: CASSIGTEGYTF. In DNA, the CDR3 is TGTGCCAGCAGCATCGGGACAGAGGGCTACACCTTC.

This chain uses TRBV10-1 with TRBJ2-1, with TRBD2 as a possible D gene (6 bases). V was trimmed by 8 bases and J by 1 base, leaving 21 bases between them. The CDR3 is made up of 17 amino acids. Germline V gives CDR1 WNHNN, CDR2 SYGVQD (reference sequence). The CDR3 region has the DNA TGCGCCAGCCTTAGGGCTAGCGAAAAGGCGTCCTACAATGAGCAGTTCTTC. Residues: CASLRASEKASYNEQFF.

The gene calls are TRBV6-5 and TRBJ2-5; TRBD2 might be the D (6 bases). This CDR3 has 15 amino acids. Between the trimmed V and J ends, which lost 4 bases and 5 bases, there was a span of 17 bases. Germline V gene lookup returns CDR1 MNHEY and CDR2 SVGAGI. CDR3 bases: TGTGCCAGCAGTTTCCAGGAGGGCAGTTGGGAGACCCAGTACTTC. It specifies CASSFQEGSWETQYF.

This clonotype was observed a few times. The chain carries TRBV6-1 and TRBJ2-6; weak D call: TRBD2 (6 bases). CDR3 length: 16 residues. Trimming took 7 bases from V and 0 from J, leaving 13 bases between them. From germline, CDR1 is MNHNS and CDR2 SASEGT. The CDR3 loop is CASTREPYSGANVLTF. The DNA of the CDR3 is TGTGCCAGCACCCGGGAGCCTTACTCTGGGGCCAACGTCCTGACTTTC.

This clonotype was observed a few times. This chain joins TRBV20-1 and TRBJ2-4; no firm D call. The CDR3 has 13 amino acids. Trimming left V 6 bases short and J 0 bases short, with 9 bases between. CDR1 is DFQATT and CDR2 is SNEGSKA in the germline V gene (reference sequence). As DNA, the CDR3 is TGCAGTGCAAATGGGCTAGCCAAAAACATTCAGTACTTC. This translates into CSANGLAKNIQYF.

This clonotype was counted many times. The chain is built from TRBV29-1 and TRBJ1-5, with no clear D. Trimming removed 8 bases from V and 2 bases from J, with 7 bases in between. From germline, CDR1 is SQVTM and CDR2 ANQGSEA. The CDR3 has 11 residues. The CDR3 DNA reads as TGCAGCCCTCGGGGCAATCAGCCCCAGCATTTT. Residues: CSPRGNQPQHF. Together with reference TRBV29-1 and TRBJ1-5, the CDR3 gives the full variable domain: SAVISQKPSRDICQRGTSLTIQCQVDSQVTMMFWYRQQPGQSLTLIATANQGSEATYESGFVIDKFPISRPNLTFSTLTVSNMSPEDSSIYLCSPRGNQPQHFGDGTRLSIL.

The chain couples TRBV30 to TRBJ2-7; maybe TRBD1 (6 bases). The CDR3 extends over 12 amino acids. Germline-derived CDR1 and CDR2 are GTSNPN and SVGIG (reference sequence). V dropped 3 bases and J dropped 4 bases, with 10 bases sitting between them. CDR3 in DNA: TGTGCCTGGAGACAGGGTCAATACGAGCAGTACTTC. This gives the protein CAWRQGQYEQYF.